This T cell receptor beta chain was retrieved from a study of control samples from healthy donors and cancer patients (dated by TCRdb to 2018 to 2020). About this clone: Its antigen is not yet known. No much larger clone is present one base from it, and per-base qualities are unavailable.

V has 2 bases trimmed and J has 1 base trimmed; junction bases matching no gene number 2. CDR3 length: 14 amino acids, cysteine to phenylalanine. The only DNA kept is the CDR3, 42 bases in frame from the first base. CDR1 and CDR2 (MDHEN, SYDVKM) derive from the germline V gene. Libraries were prepared through the immunoSEQ multiplex PCR assay. TCRdb took this table from immuneACCESS and kept in-frame rearrangements with V and J called. Such tables lack part of the clones; where checked against another copy, unresolved V genes explain under half of the gap, and the rest is unexplained. Present in this sample are about 410,000 clones, 90% of which were seen just once. More than 6% of the sample rests with the top ten.

The sequence came from a man in his forties with head and neck cancer. The sequenced sample was PBMCs. Recombination connected TRBV28 to TRBJ2-7; TRBD1 matches 7 bases in the middle. In nucleotide form, the sequence is TGTGCCAGCAGTTTAAGGGGGCCTTCCTACGAGCAGTACTTC. Its product reads: CASSLRGPSYEQYF.